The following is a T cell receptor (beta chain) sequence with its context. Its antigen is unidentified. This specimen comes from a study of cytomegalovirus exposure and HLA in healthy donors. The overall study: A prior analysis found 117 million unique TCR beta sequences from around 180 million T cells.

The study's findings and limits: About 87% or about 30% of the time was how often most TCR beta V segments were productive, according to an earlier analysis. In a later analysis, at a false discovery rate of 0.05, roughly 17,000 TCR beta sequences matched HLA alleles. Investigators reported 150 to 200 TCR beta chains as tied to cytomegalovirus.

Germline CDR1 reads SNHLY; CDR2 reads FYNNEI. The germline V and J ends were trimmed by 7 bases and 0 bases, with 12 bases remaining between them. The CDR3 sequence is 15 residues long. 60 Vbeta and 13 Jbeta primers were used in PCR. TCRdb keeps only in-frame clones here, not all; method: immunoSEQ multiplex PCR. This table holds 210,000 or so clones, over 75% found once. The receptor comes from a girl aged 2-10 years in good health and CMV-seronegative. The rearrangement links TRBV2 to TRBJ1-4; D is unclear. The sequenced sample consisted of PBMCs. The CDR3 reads CASNRNSATNEKLFF. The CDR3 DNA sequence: TGTGCCAGCAACAGAAATTCCGCAACTAATGAAAAACTGTTTTTT.